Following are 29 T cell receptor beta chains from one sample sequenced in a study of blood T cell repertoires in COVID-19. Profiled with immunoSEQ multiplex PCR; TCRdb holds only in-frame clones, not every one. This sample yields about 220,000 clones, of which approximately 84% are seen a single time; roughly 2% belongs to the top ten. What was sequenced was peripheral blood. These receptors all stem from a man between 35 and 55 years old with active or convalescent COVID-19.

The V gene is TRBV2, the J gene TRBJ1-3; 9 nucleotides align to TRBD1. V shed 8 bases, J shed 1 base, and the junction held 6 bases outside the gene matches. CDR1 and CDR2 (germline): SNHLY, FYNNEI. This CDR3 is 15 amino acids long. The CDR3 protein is CASSWGQGSGNTIYF. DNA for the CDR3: TGTGCCAGCTCGTGGGGACAGGGTTCTGGAAACACCATATATTTT.

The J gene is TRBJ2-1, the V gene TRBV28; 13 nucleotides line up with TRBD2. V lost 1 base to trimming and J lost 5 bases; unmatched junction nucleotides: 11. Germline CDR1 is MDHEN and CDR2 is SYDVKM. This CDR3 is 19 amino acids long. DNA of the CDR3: TGTGCCAGCAGTTTATCCACAGGACTAGCGGGAGTAGAGAACAATGAGCAGTTCTTC. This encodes CASSLSTGLAGVENNEQFF.

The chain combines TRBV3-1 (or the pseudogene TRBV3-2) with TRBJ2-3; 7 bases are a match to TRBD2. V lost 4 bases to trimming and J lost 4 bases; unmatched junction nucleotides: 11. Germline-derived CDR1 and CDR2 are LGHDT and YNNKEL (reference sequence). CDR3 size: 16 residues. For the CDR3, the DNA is TGTGCCAGCAGCCGCCGGGGGAGGGCCCGGGCAGATACGCAGTATTTT. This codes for CASSRRGRARADTQYF.

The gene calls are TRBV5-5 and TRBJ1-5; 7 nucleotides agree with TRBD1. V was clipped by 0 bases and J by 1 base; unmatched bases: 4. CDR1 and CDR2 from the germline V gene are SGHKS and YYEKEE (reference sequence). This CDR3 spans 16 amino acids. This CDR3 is CASSLAGGRSNQPQHF. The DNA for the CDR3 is TGTGCCAGCAGCTTGGCAGGGGGACGGAGCAATCAGCCCCAGCATTTT.

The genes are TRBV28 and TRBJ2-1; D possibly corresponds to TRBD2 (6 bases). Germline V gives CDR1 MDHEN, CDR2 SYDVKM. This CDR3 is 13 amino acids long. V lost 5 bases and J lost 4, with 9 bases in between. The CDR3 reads CASSLGTYNEQFF. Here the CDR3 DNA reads TGTGCCAGCAGTCTCGGGACTTACAATGAGCAGTTCTTC.

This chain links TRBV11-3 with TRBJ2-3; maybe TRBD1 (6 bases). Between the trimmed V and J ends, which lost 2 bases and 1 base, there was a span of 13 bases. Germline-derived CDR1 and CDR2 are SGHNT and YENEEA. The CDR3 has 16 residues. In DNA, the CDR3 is TGTGCCAGCAGCTTAACGACAGGACTCGGCACAGATACGCAGTATTTT. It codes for CASSLTTGLGTDTQYF.

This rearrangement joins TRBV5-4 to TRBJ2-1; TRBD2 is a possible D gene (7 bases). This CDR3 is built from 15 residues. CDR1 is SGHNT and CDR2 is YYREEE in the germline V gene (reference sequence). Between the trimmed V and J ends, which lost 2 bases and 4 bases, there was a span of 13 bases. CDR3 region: CASSFTGGLYNEQFF. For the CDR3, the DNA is TGTGCCAGCAGCTTTACGGGGGGCCTTTACAATGAGCAGTTCTTC.

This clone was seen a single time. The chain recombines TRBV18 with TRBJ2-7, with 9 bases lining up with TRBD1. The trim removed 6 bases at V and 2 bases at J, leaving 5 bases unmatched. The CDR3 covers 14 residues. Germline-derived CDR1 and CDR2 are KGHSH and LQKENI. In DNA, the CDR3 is TGTGCCAGCTCCTGGACAGGGGAAGCCTACGAGCAGTACTTC. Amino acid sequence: CASSWTGEAYEQYF.

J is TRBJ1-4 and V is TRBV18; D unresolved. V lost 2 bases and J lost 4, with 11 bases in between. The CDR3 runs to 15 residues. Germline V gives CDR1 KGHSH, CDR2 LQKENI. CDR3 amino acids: CASSPMAAGNEKLFF. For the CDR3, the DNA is TGTGCCAGCTCACCAATGGCAGCGGGTAATGAAAAACTGTTTTTT.

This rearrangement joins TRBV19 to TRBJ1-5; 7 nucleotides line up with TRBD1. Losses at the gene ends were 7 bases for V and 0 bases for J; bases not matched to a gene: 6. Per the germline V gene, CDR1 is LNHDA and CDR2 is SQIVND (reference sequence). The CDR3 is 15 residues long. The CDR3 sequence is CASNRQGHSNQPQHF. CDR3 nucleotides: TGTGCCAGTAATAGACAGGGTCATAGCAATCAGCCCCAGCATTTT.

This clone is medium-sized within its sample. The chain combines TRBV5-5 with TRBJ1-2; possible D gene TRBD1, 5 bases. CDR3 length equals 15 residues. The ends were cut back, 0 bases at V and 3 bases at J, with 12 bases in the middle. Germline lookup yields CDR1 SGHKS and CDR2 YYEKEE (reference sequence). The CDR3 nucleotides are TGTGCCAGCAGCTTGGGGGCAGGGCTTTACTATGGCTACACCTTC. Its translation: CASSLGAGLYYGYTF.

The CDR3 loop is CASSLAGTGGGTEAFF. The CDR3 nucleotides read TGCGCCAGCAGCTTGGCCGGGACAGGGGGAGGCACTGAAGCTTTCTTT. V usage is TRBV5-1 and J usage is TRBJ1-1; 11 bases are shared with TRBD1. Germline V gene lookup returns CDR1 SGHRS and CDR2 YFSETQ. V trimming: 0 bases; J trimming: 4 bases; junction bases outside the gene matches: 5. The CDR3 runs 16 residues.

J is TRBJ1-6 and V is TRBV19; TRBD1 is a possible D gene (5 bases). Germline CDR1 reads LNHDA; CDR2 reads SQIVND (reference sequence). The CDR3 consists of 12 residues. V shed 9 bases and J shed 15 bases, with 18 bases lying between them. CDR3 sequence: CASTNFQGHLHF. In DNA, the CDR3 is TGTGCCAGCACCAACTTCCAGGGTCACCTCCACTTT.

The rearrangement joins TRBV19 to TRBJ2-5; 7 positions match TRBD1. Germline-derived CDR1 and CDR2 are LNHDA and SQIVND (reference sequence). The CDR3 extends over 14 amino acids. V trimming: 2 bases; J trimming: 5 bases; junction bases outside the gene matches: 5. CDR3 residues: CASSIQGGRETQYF. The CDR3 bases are TGTGCCAGTAGTATACAAGGGGGCAGGGAGACCCAGTACTTC.

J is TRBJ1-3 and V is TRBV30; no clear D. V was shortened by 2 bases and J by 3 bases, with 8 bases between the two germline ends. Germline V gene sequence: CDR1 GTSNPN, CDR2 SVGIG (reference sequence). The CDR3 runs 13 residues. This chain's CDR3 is CAWSWAVGNTIYF. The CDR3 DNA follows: TGTGCCTGGAGTTGGGCAGTTGGAAACACCATATATTTT.

CDR3 in amino acids: CASSRTGEGNTIYF. In DNA form, the CDR3 reads TGCGCCAGCAGCCGGACAGGGGAAGGAAACACCATATATTTT. The chain uses TRBV4-1 and TRBJ1-3; 9 positions agree with TRBD1. Trimming at V came to 4 bases and at J to 4 bases, leaving 2 bases not matched to a gene. Germline CDR1 and CDR2: MGHRA and YSYEKL. The CDR3 contains 14 residues.

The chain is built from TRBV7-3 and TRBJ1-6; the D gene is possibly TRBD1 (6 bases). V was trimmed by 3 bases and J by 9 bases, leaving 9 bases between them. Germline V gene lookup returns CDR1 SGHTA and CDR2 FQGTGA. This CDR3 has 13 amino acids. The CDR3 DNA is TGTGCCAGCAGCTTCGACAGGAGTTCACCCCTCCACTTT. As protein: CASSFDRSSPLHF.

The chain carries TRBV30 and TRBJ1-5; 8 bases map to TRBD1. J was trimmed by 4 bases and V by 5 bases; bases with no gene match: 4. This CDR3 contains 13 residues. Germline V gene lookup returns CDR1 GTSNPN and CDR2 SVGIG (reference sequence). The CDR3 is CAWGGQVNQPQHF. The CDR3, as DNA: TGTGCCTGGGGGGGACAGGTTAATCAGCCCCAGCATTTT.

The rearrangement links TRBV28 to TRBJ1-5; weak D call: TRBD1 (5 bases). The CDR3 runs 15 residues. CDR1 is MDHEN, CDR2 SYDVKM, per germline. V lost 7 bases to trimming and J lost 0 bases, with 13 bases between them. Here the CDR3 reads CASTTASNSNQPQHF. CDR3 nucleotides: TGTGCCAGCACGACAGCCTCGAATAGCAATCAGCCCCAGCATTTT.

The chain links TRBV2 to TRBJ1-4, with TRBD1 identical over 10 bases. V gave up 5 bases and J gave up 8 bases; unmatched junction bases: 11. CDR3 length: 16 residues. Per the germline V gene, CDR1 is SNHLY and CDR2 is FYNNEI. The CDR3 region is CASSFLRTGGGEKLFF. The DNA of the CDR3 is TGTGCCAGCAGTTTTCTTAGGACAGGGGGAGGCGAAAAACTGTTTTTT.

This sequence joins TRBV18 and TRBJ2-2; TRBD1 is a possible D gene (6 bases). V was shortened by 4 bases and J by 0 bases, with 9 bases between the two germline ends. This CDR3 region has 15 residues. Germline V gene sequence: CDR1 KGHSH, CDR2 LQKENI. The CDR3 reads CASSLGQPNTGELFF. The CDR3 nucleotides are TGTGCCAGCTCACTTGGACAGCCGAACACCGGGGAGCTGTTTTTT.

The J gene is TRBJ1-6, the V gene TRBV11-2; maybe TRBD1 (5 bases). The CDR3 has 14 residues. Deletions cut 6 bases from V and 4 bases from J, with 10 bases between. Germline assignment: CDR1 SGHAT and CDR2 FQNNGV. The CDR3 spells CASSGAAYNSPLHF. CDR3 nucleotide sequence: TGTGCCAGCAGTGGGGCGGCGTATAATTCACCCCTCCACTTT.

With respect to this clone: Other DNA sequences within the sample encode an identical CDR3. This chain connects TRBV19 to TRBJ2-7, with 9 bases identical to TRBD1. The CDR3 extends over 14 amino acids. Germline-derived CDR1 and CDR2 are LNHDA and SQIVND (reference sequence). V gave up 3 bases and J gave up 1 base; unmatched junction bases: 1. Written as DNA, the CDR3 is TGTGCCAGTAGTATTGGGACAGGGTCCTACGAGCAGTACTTC. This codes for CASSIGTGSYEQYF.

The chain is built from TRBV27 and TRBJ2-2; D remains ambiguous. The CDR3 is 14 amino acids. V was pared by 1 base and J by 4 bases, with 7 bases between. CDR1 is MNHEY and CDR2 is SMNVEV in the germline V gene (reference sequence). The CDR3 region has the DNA TGTGCCAGCAGTTTATTAATGAGCACCGGGGAGCTGTTTTTT. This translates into CASSLLMSTGELFF.

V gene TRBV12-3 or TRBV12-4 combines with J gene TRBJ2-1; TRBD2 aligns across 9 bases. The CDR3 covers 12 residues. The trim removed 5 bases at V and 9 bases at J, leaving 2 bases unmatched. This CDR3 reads CASSPAGGEQFF. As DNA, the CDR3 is TGTGCCAGCAGTCCAGCGGGGGGTGAGCAGTTCTTC.

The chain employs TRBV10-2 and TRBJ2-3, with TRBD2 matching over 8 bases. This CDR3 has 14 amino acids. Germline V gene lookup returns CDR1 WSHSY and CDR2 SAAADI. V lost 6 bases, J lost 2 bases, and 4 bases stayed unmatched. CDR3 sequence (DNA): TGCGCCAGCAGGATAGCGGGAACCACAGATACGCAGTATTTT. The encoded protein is CASRIAGTTDTQYF.

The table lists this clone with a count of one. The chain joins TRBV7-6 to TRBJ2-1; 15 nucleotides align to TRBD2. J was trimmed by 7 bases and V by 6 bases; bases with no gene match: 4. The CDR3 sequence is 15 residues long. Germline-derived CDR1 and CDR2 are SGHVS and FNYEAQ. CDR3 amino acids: CASSWTSGGANEQFF. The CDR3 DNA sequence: TGTGCCAGCAGTTGGACTAGCGGGGGGGCGAATGAGCAGTTCTTC.

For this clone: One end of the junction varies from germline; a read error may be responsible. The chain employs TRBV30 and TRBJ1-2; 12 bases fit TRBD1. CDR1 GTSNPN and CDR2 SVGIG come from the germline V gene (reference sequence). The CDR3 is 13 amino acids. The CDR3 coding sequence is TGTGCCCGGAGGGACAGGGGGCTCGATGGCTACACCTTC. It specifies CARRDRGLDGYTF.

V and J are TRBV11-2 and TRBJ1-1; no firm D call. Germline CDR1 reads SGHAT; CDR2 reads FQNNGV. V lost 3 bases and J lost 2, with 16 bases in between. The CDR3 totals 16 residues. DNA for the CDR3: TGTGCCAGCAGCTTCCTTGCCTCGACACTCAACACTGAAGCTTTCTTT. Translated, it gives CASSFLASTLNTEAFF.